This T cell receptor (beta chain) was sequenced in a study of regulatory T cells in long-lasting Graves disease. Study observations and caveats: TCR diversity was lower in persistent than newly diagnosed Graves' disease. Authors noted too few samples as a limitation. Persistent disease samples used TRBV28, TRBJ1-2 and TRBJ2-5 preferentially.

Building of the TCR beta libraries involved iRepertoire HTBI primers and Arm-PCR of CDR3 regions. TCRdb reanalysed the multiplex PCR reads using MiXCR and keeps one entry per CDR3 protein. Among 350,000 to 500,000 distinct CDR3 sequences listed, 13% to 15% were seen once. This clonotype occurred many times. Antigen specificity is unknown. The V end lost 0 bases, the J end lost 2 bases, and 11 bases lay between the germline ends. The CDR3 contains 15 residues. Per germline, CDR1 SGDLS and CDR2 YYNGEE. Time point of the sample: newly diagnosed GD, antithyroid drugs for less than 3 months. Researchers made the TCR library from RNA that was extracted from PBMCs. These data also featured in a second study, about T cells in Graves' hyperthyroidism and ophthalmopathy. Turning to that study: Patients aged 18 to 65 had newly diagnosed hyperthyroidism that had lasted under 2 months.

Here the sequenced sample was peripheral blood mononuclear cells (PBMCs), taken at new diagnosis, from a patient treated with antithyroid drugs. The receptor comes from a woman aged 45-65 years with Graves disease. This chain links TRBV9 with TRBJ1-1, with D possibly being TRBD1 (5 bases). The chain's CDR3 is CASSVDGGGNTEAFF. As DNA, the CDR3 is TGTGCCAGCAGCGTAGACGGGGGGGGAAACACTGAAGCTTTCTTT. Together with reference TRBV9 and TRBJ1-1, the CDR3 gives the full variable domain: DSGVTQTPKHLITATGQRVTLRCSPRSGDLSVYWYQQSLDQGLQFLIQYYNGEERAKGNILERFSAQQFPDLHSELNLSSLELGDSALYFCASSVDGGGNTEAFFGQGTRLTVV.